Below, one T cell receptor beta chain is given with its context. Its antigen remains unknown. Per the germline V gene, CDR1 is SEHNR and CDR2 is FQNEAQ (reference sequence). The CDR3 is 14 residues long. V gave up 3 bases and J gave up 2 bases, with 11 bases separating them. This specimen comes from a study of shared clonotypes between healthy human individuals. Study outcomes and limitations: Clonotype sharing across a few donors was observed for around 5.1% of naive CD4 clonotypes. Rarefaction revealed incomplete sorted-subset sequencing despite large depth. As a rule, naive subsets had a larger estimated richness than memory subsets.

The repertoire was sequenced with immunoSEQ multiplex PCR; TCRdb's copy has only in-frame clones and lacks some. The table records roughly 2,000,000 clones, roughly 93% of them present only once. The naive CD8 population came from CD45RO-negative cells selected for CCR7, without terminally differentiated effector memory CD45RA+ cells. The donor cohort consisted entirely of Caucasian adults residing in Nashville, Tennessee. The source is a man aged 18 to 29 in good health. Some clones in this sample may be carry-over from other donors' samples. The chain couples TRBV7-9 to TRBJ2-7; maybe TRBD2 (6 bases). The sample taken for sequencing was naive CD8+ T cells from PBMCs. The chain's CDR3 is CASSFGQRAYEQYF. The CDR3 region has the DNA TGTGCCAGCAGCTTTGGTCAGCGGGCCTACGAGCAGTACTTC.